This T cell receptor (beta chain) was identified in a study of PD-L1 blockade in urothelial cancer. Study-wide context: Male sex and bladder-origin urothelial cancer were recorded for twenty-five of 29 patients. The patients had undergone anywhere from 0 to 3 prior chemotherapy regimens. Reported median T cell count for blood samples was roughly 150,000.

Each patient gave between 1 and 8 samples of peripheral blood mononuclear cells, which were collected pretreatment and during treatment. The repertoire was sequenced with immunoSEQ multiplex PCR; TCRdb's copy has only in-frame clones and lacks some. The sample consists of around 45,000 clones, approximately 88% of them appearing once. This CDR3 has 14 residues. Germline CDR1 reads KGHSH; CDR2 reads LQKENI. V was clipped by 4 bases and J by 0 bases; unmatched bases: 3. This sequence was found in an older man with urothelial cancer. The sample here was PBMCs, taken around atezolizumab (anti-PD-L1) treatment. This chain links TRBV18 with TRBJ2-7; TRBD1 agrees at 7 bases. CDR3 DNA: TGTGCCAGCTCACGCGGACAGGCCTCCTACGAGCAGTACTTC. This codes for CASSRGQASYEQYF.